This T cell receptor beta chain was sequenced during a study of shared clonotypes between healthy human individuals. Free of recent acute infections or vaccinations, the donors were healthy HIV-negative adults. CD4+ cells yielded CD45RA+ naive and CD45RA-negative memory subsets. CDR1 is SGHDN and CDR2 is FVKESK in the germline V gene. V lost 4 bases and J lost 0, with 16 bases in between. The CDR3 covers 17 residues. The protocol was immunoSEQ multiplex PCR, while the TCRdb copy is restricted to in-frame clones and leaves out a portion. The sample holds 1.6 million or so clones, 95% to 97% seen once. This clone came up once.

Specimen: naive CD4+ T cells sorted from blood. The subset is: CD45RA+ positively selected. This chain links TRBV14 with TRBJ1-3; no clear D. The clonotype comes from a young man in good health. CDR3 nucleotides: TGTGCCAGCAGCCTTTCACGGGAGCGAAGCTCTGGAAACACCATATATTTT. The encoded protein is CASSLSRERSSGNTIYF.